This T cell receptor (beta chain) was sequenced during a study of CD8 T cells in ankylosing spondylitis. This CDR3 comprises 15 residues. V shed 4 bases, J shed 5 bases, and the junction held 7 bases outside the gene matches. Germline CDR1 and CDR2: SGHRS and YFSETQ. Making use of molecular barcodes, quantitative 5'-RACE generated TCR beta libraries. TCRdb processed the 5' RACE reads anew with MiXCR; each CDR3 protein has one entry. The sample records over 400,000 distinct CDR3 sequences, about 24% being singletons. Study results and limitations: Several of the motif variants were reported before in synovial fluid and blood from reactive arthritis. Peripheral blood samples showed relatively rare disease-linked clones, and these clones were CD8+. Reports say disease-linked clones showed up significantly more in matched ankylosing spondylitis synovial fluid. Ankylosing spondylitis blood appeared to be characterized by a TCR beta motif of about 8 highly homologous variants.

A note on this clonotype: The antigen is not known.

The V and J genes are TRBV5-1 and TRBJ2-7; TRBD2 aligns across 12 bases. The sample comprised blood, either unsorted or a sorted T cell fraction (not recorded which). This TCR derives from a male donor with ankylosing spondylitis. The CDR3 spells CASSVASGRVDEQYF. The CDR3 DNA follows: TGCGCCAGCAGCGTAGCTAGCGGGAGGGTCGACGAGCAGTACTTC.